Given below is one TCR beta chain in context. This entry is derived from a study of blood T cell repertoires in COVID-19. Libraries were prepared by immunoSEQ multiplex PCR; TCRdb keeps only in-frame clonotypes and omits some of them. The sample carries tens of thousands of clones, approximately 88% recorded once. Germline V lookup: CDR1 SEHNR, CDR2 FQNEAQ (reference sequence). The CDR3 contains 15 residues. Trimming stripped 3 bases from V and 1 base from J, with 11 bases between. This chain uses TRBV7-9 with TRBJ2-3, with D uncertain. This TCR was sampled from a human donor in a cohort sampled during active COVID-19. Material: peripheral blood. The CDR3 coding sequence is TGTGCCAGCAGCTTTCGCGCCCAGGGCACAGATACGCAGTATTTT. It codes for CASSFRAQGTDTQYF.